The source of this TCR beta chain is a study of blood T cell repertoires in COVID-19 (dated by TCRdb to the early 2020s). Regarding the complete study: The collaborator samples originated in the United States, Italy and Spain and spanned the acute and convalescent phases of COVID-19. The material from the prospective study consisted of cDNA or gDNA derived from T cells, B-cell-depleted T cells, or PBMCs. The dataset comprised deeply sampled blood TCRbeta repertoires from subjects exposed to, actively infected with, or recovered from COVID-19. A freely available public database, intended as a resource for researchers studying the immune response to SARS-CoV-2, is where the repertoires were released. Samples came from the ongoing ImmuneRACE study (first 160 participants) plus 1,254 subjects from 6 global collaborators. A de-identified subject ID, COVID-19 status, age in years and sex were almost always included in the sample metadata. Where available, HLA class I and class II types were obtained from metadata supplied by the sample provider rather than from assay-based typing. The paper as a whole reports these results and caveats: Clinical and demographic metadata were provided uncurated, with the amount varying by source and participant.

As to this clone: Its antigen remains undetermined. Base qualities are not at hand, and no much larger clone is one base apart.

TCRbeta CDR3 regions were amplified from genomic DNA using the immunoSEQ Assay, a bias-controlled multiplex PCR. Per the source publication's procedure: Within the assay, amplification of reference gene primers was used to estimate how many nucleated cells each sample contained. To quantify the absolute abundance of each unique TCRbeta CDR3 rearrangement, sequence reads were collapsed and filtered. Productive Simpson clonality was computed per sample as the square root of Simpson's diversity index over productive rearrangements. In TCRdb, the immuneACCESS table is reduced to in-frame sequences with V and J assigned. These tables do not hold every clone; where another copy was compared, an unresolved V gene accounts for under half, and the others remain unexplained. Clone size and V and J calls were adopted from that table, with D and trimming inferred from the DNA. The sample table lists hundreds of thousands of clones, 89% of them with a count of one. The biggest ten clones account for almost 4% of the sample.

Participants in the prospective study were aged roughly 18 to 95 years, lived in 24 United States geographic areas, and enrolled through a virtual design. To assign participants to cohorts, the prospective study relied on clinical history that participants themselves reported in a screening survey and a study questionnaire. Mobile phlebotomists in the prospective study collected whole blood, serum and a nasopharyngeal or oropharyngeal swab from every participant. Participants in the prospective study had the option to provide additional blood draws and questionnaires over a 2-month period. Before DNA extraction, prospective study blood samples were shipped either frozen or at room temperature. The CDR1 and CDR2 encoded by the germline V gene (reference sequence) are LNHDA and SQIVND. Trimming removed 5 bases from V and 5 bases from J; the gene matches leave 7 bases unexplained. Including the terminal cysteine and phenylalanine, the CDR3 comprises 16 residues. CDR3 DNA only is kept here, 48 bases in frame from base 1.

Sequencing input: PBMCs or T cells enriched from blood (not recorded which). The clonotype comes from a woman aged 30 to 39 with acute COVID-19. Here the chain combines TRBV19 and TRBJ2-3, with 13 middle bases fitting TRBD2. The nucleotide sequence reads as follows: TGTGCCAGTAGTCCTAATCGACTAGCGGGGGGAGATACGCAGTATTTT. It specifies CASSPNRLAGGDTQYF.